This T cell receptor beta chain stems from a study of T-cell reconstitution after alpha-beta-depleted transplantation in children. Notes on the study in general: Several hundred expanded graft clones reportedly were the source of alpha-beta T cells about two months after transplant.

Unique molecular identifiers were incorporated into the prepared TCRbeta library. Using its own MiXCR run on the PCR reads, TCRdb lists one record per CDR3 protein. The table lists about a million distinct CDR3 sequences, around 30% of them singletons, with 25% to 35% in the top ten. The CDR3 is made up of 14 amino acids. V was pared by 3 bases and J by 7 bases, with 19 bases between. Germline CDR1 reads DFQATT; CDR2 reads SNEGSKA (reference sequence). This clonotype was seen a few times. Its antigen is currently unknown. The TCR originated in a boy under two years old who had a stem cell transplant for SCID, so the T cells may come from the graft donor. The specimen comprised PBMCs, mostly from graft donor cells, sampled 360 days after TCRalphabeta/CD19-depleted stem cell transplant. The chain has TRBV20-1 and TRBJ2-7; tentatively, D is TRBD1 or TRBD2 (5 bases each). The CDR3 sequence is CSASPLRGVGEQYF. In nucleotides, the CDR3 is TGCAGTGCTAGCCCCCTCCGAGGGGTGGGGGAGCAGTACTTC.